This TCR beta chain appears in the sequencing data of a study of identical twins. This clonotype was counted a few times. Antigen specificity is unknown. Every sampled donor was Caucasian and healthy. Study results and limitations: Models predicted less out-of-frame TCR alpha sharing in monozygotic twins than was found. The study found excess low generation probability among twin-shared out-of-frame alpha sequences. Excess sharing between twins was weaker in beta out-of-frame sequences.

In TCRdb, the 5' RACE reads were re-called with MiXCR into one record per CDR3 protein. The profile shows 690,000 or so distinct CDR3 sequences, more than 6.5% of them singletons. The CDR3 has 20 amino acids. The V gene end was trimmed by 3 bases and the J gene end by 4 bases; junction bases not matched to a gene: 18. CDR1 is SGHAT and CDR2 is FQDESV in the germline V gene (reference sequence). These same records also appear under a second study, on yellow fever vaccine responses in identical twins.

The chain has TRBV11-1 and TRBJ2-2; 9 nucleotides line up with TRBD1. The TCR originated in a woman between 18 and 30 years old in good health. Sequencing was carried out using PBMCs. The CDR3 loop is CASSFPTPSGQGFVTGELFF. CDR3 nucleotides: TGTGCCAGCAGCTTCCCCACCCCTTCTGGACAGGGGTTCGTCACCGGGGAGCTGTTTTTT.